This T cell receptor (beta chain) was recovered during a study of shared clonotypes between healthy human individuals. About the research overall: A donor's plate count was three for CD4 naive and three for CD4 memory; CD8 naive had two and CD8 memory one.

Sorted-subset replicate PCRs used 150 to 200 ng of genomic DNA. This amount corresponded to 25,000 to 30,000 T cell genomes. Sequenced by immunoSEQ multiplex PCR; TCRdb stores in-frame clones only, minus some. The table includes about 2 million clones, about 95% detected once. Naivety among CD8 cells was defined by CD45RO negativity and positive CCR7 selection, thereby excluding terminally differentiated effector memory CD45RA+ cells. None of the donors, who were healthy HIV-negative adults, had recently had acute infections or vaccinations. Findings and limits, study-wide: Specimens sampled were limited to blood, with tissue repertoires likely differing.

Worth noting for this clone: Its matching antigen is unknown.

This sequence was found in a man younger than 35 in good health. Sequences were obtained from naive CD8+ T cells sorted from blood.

The DNA of the CDR3 is TGTGCCGGAGCCAACCAGCGGAGCGATGAAGCTTTCTTT. This encodes CAGANQRSDEAFF. The chain combines TRBV30 with TRBJ1-1; D gene unclear. The CDR3 consists of 13 residues. Germline CDR1 is GTSNPN and CDR2 is SVGIG (reference sequence). V was pared by 8 bases and J by 7 bases, with 20 bases between.